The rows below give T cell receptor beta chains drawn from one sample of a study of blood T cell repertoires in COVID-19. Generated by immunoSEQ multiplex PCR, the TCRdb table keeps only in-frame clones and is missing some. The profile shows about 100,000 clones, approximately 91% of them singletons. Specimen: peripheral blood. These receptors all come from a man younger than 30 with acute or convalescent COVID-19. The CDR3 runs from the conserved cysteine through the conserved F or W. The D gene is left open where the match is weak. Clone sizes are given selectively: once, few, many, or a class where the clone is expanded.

TGTGCCAGCAGTGGACAGTCTCCTGGTGCTAACTATGGCTACACCTTC CASSGQSPGANYGYTF NA TRBV6-1 NA TRBJ1-2
TGTGCCAGCAGTTTCGGGGACAGGGGCCAAGAGACCCAGTACTTC CASSFGDRGQETQYF few TRBV27 TRBD1 TRBJ2-5
TGTGCCAGCAGTGAAGGGGGGACTATCCCCAATCAGCCCCAGCATTTT CASSEGGTIPNQPQHF NA TRBV6-1 NA TRBJ1-5
TGTGCCAGCAGTGGTCGGGACAGATACTACAATGAGCAGTTCTTC CASSGRDRYYNEQFF NA TRBV28 TRBD1 TRBJ2-1
TGTGCCAGCAGCTTTCCAGGGGGAATGAACACTGAAGCTTTCTTT CASSFPGGMNTEAFF NA TRBV5-6 TRBD1 TRBJ1-1
TGTGCCAGCAGTAACAGGGGGCCAGGGAGCTCCTACGAGCAGTACTTC CASSNRGPGSSYEQYF once TRBV7-6 TRBD1 TRBJ2-7
TGTGCCAGCAGTTTATCACTAGCGCTGGGCAAAAACATTCAGTACTTC CASSLSLALGKNIQYF NA TRBV27 TRBD2 TRBJ2-4
TGTGCCAGCAGTTACTCGAATTCCCCTGAGCATTCACCCCTCCACTTT CASSYSNSPEHSPLHF NA TRBV6-5 NA TRBJ1-6
TGTGCCAGCAGCCCGAGACAGGGGTACACCGGGGAGCTGTTTTTT CASSPRQGYTGELFF NA TRBV11-2 TRBD1 TRBJ2-2
TGTGCCAGTAGTATTGTCGGGACTACTAACTATGGCTACACCTTC CASSIVGTTNYGYTF NA TRBV19 NA TRBJ1-2
TGTGCCAGCAGCGCATTTTTAGCGGATACGCAGTATTTT CASSAFLADTQYF NA TRBV9 NA TRBJ2-3
TGCGCCAGCAGTGAGTCGTTTAATTACGAGCAGTACTTC CASSESFNYEQYF NA TRBV10-2 NA TRBJ2-7
TGTGCCAGCAGGTACAGGGGGATTATAGCAATCAGCCCCCAGCATTTT CASRYRGIIAISPQHF NA TRBV5-6 TRBD1 TRBJ1-5
TGTGCCAGCAGCCTCGGACTAGCGGGGGGCAGAGAGCTGTTTTTT CASSLGLAGGRELFF NA TRBV3-1/TRBV3-2 TRBD2 TRBJ2-2
TGTGCCAGCAGCCAAGGGACAAACGAGCAGTACTTC CASSQGTNEQYF NA TRBV4-2 NA TRBJ2-7
TGTGCCAGCACTTCGCTACTAGCGGTAACCGGGGAGCTGTTTTTT CASTSLLAVTGELFF NA TRBV6-5 TRBD2 TRBJ2-2
TGTGCCAGCAGTTTATTGTCCCAGGGTGACGAGCGGTACTTC CASSLLSQGDERYF NA TRBV27 NA TRBJ2-7
TGTGCCAGCAGTGGTAGGGCTAGCGGTGTCTCCTACGAGCAGTACTTC CASSGRASGVSYEQYF NA TRBV6-1 TRBD2 TRBJ2-7
TGTGCCAGCAGCCAAGATCTGGGGCTAGCGGGAGTTGTCGGGGAGCTGTTTTTT CASSQDLGLAGVVGELFF NA TRBV3-1/TRBV3-2 TRBD2 TRBJ2-2
TGTGCCAGCACGACGACAGGACCGCCCCAGCATTTT CASTTTGPPQHF NA TRBV6-5 NA TRBJ1-5
TGCAGCGTGAGGGAGGGTGGGTTCCAAGAGACCCAGTACTTC CSVREGGFQETQYF NA TRBV29-1 TRBD2 TRBJ2-5
TGTGCCAGCAGCTTACCCCCGAGGACTGAAGCTTTCTTT CASSLPPRTEAFF NA TRBV7-9 NA TRBJ1-1
TGTGCCAGCCTGGCAACAAACTCCTACGAGCAGTACTTC CASLATNSYEQYF NA TRBV5-8 NA TRBJ2-7
TGTGCCATCAGTGAGTCCTGGACAGAGAACACTGAAGCTTTCTTT CAISESWTENTEAFF NA TRBV10-3 NA TRBJ1-1
TGTGCCAGCAGTCAGGGGGCGAAGACCCAGTACTTC CASSQGAKTQYF NA TRBV6-5 TRBD1 TRBJ2-5
TGTGCCAGCTCAAGGGGATTGGGAACCGACACAGATACGCAGTATTTT CASSRGLGTDTDTQYF NA TRBV18 NA TRBJ2-3
TGTGCTAGTGGTTTGGTGGTAGACAGGGGGTCGAATGAGCAGTTCTTC CASGLVVDRGSNEQFF NA TRBV12-5 TRBD1 TRBJ2-1
TGCGCCAGCAGCTCTACCGATCTGTACACTGAAGCTTTCTTT CASSSTDLYTEAFF NA TRBV5-1 NA TRBJ1-1
TGTGCCAGCAGTTATGACACCGCCTACGAGCAGTACTTC CASSYDTAYEQYF NA TRBV6-2/TRBV6-3 NA TRBJ2-7
TGTGCCAGCAGTCTACAACATGGAGGTGGGGGCACCCAAGGGCCCCAGCATTTT CASSLQHGGGGTQGPQHF once TRBV6-6 NA TRBJ1-5
TGTGCCAGCAGCTTCAGGGGCTACCAGAACACTGAAGCTTTCTTT CASSFRGYQNTEAFF NA TRBV5-5 NA TRBJ1-1
TGTGCCAGCAGCTGGGGGACAGGGAATACCTACGAGCAGTACTTC CASSWGTGNTYEQYF NA TRBV5-4 TRBD1 TRBJ2-7
TGTGCCAGTAGTCCCGGACAGGGGTGGAGAAATGAGCAGTTCTTC CASSPGQGWRNEQFF NA TRBV19 TRBD1 TRBJ2-1
TGTGCCAGCAGCTTAGGAGCGGGAAACACCATATATTTT CASSLGAGNTIYF NA TRBV5-4 NA TRBJ1-3
TGCGCCAGCAGCGCACAACCGCGGGACCGCGAGGGAGGGGCTGAAGCTTTCTTT CASSAQPRDREGGAEAFF NA TRBV4-1 NA TRBJ1-1
TGTGCCAGCTCACCAACACCCCCGGGACAGGGGAACTATGGCTACACCTTC CASSPTPPGQGNYGYTF NA TRBV18 TRBD1 TRBJ1-2
TGTGCCAGCAAGATTTCCGGGACAGGGTACGAGCAGTACTTC CASKISGTGYEQYF NA TRBV3-1/TRBV3-2 TRBD1 TRBJ2-7
TGTGCCAGCAGCTCGACTTATGCGCGGGGGAAGAACACTGAAGCTTTCTTT CASSSTYARGKNTEAFF NA TRBV7-9 NA TRBJ1-1
TGCGCCAGCGGCAGGGGACTAGCGGGGAGCAATGAGCAGTTCTTC CASGRGLAGSNEQFF NA TRBV5-1 TRBD2 TRBJ2-1
TGTGCCAGCAGCTTAAGTGGGGGGACAGCTTACAATGAGCAGTTCTTC CASSLSGGTAYNEQFF NA TRBV7-9 NA TRBJ2-1
TGTGCCAGTAGAACCGGGACAGGGGGCTCTGGGGCCAACGTCCTGACTTTC CASRTGTGGSGANVLTF NA TRBV19 TRBD1 TRBJ2-6
TGTGCCAGCAGCCAGACAGTCCTTGACGAGCAGTACTTC CASSQTVLDEQYF NA TRBV7-7 NA TRBJ2-7
TGTGCCAGTAGTATTCGGGGTGGACAGAGCCCCTTTCGCTCCTATAATTCACCCCTCCACTTT CASSIRGGQSPFRSYNSPLHF few TRBV19 NA TRBJ1-6
TGTGCCAGCAGTCTCGGACTAGCGGGGACCGGGGAGCTGTTTTTT CASSLGLAGTGELFF NA TRBV27 TRBD2 TRBJ2-2
TGTGCCAGCAGCTCATTGGGGGGGGCGAACACCGGGGAGCTGTTTTTT CASSSLGGANTGELFF once TRBV5-4 TRBD2 TRBJ2-2
TGTGCCAGCAGTTACTCGGGAGGGACAGGGTCGGCTGAAGCTTTCTTT CASSYSGGTGSAEAFF NA TRBV6-5 TRBD1 TRBJ1-1
TGTGCCAGCCTCGCGGACGGCGGGGGGTTAACCGGGGAGCTGTTTTTT CASLADGGGLTGELFF NA TRBV27 TRBD2 TRBJ2-2
TGCAGCGTTGAACATTTCTATGGCTACACCTTC CSVEHFYGYTF NA TRBV29-1 NA TRBJ1-2
TGTGCCACCCGGGACATCAGCAATCAGCCCCAGCATTTT CATRDISNQPQHF NA TRBV6-5 NA TRBJ1-5
TGCGCCAGCAGCTTGTTCGGGACAGGATTAGAGCAGTTCTTC CASSLFGTGLEQFF NA TRBV5-1 TRBD1 TRBJ2-1
TGCGCCAGCAGCCAGGACAGGGTGCAGTTCTTC CASSQDRVQFF NA TRBV5-1 TRBD1 TRBJ2-1
TGTGCCAGCAGTTTCCCCTCCAGCGGGAGGCGAGATACGCAGTATTTT CASSFPSSGRRDTQYF NA TRBV6-5 TRBD2 TRBJ2-3
TGTGCCAGCAGCTTAGGTCTGCAGGGTAGCTCCTACGAGCAGTACTTC CASSLGLQGSSYEQYF NA TRBV7-2 NA TRBJ2-7